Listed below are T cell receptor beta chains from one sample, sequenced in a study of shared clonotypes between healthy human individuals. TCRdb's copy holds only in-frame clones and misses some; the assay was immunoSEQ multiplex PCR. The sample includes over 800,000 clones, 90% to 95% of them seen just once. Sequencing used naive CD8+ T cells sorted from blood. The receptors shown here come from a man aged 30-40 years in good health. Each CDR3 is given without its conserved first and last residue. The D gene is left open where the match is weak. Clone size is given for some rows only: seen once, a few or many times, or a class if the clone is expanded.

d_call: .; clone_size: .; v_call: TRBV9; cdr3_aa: ASSGWDVGTEAF
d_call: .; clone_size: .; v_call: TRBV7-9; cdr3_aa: ASSLVSAKNIQY
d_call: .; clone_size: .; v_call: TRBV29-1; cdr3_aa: SALEHEQF
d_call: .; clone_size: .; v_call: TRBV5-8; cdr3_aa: ASSLDPAVSYEQY
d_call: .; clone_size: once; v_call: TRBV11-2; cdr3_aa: ASSFFNTEAEQY
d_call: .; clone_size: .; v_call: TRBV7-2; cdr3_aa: ASSLAYIDEQY
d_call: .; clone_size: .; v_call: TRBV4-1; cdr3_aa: ASSLGGGLNTIY
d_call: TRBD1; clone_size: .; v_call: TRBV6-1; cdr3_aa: ASRKGTGEVETQY
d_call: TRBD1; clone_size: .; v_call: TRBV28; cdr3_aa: ASSNGSDRTSWRLRYEQY
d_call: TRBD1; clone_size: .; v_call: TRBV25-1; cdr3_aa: ASRQGQQETQY
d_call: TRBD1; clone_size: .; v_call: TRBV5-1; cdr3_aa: ASSPEWDSKNIQY
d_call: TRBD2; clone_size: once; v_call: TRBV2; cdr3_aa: ASSQTSGHSYEQY
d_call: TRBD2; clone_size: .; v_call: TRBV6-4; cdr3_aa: ASSGAGPTNEQF
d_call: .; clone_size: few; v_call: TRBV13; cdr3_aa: ASTATNYGYT
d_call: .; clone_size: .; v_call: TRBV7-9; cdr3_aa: ASSTSLYSNQPQH
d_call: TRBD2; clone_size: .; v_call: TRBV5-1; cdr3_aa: ASSKGLAGEWWQF
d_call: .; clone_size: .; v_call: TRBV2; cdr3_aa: ASRRGRFSQETQY
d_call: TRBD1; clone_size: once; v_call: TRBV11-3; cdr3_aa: ASSPRDRDETQY
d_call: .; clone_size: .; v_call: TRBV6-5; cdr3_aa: ASSEQETQY
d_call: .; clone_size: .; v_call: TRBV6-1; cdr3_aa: ATGGTYNEQF
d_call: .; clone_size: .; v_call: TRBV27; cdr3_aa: ASSRRGEQY
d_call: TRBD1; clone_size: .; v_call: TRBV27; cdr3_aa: ASSLRQGAYEQY
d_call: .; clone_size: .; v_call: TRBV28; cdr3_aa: ASSQVSGAGNQPQH
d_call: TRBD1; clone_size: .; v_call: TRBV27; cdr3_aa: ASSPLGQVNEKLF
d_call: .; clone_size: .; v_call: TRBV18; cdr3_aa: ASSPPGRAGTGELF
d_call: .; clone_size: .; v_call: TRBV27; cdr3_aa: ASSQRTDTQY
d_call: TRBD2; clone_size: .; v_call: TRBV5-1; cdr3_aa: ASSFTSGYYNEQF
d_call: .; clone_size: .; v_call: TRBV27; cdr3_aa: ASSPGGAGLYNEQF
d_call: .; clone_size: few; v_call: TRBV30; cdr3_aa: AWSEGGPQH
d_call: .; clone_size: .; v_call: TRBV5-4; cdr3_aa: AIHNSGYEQY
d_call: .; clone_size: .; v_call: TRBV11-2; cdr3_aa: ASSPGDGPYEQY
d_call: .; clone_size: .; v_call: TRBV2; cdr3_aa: ASSETAGAWTDTQY
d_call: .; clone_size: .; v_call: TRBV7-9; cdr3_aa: ASSFGNTEAF
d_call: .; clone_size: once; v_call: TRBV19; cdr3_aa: ASNIGNYGYT
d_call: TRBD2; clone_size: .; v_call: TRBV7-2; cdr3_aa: ASSWTSGNLDTQY
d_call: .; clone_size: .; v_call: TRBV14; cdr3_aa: ASAYRRSYEQY
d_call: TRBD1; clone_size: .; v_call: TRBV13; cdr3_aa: ASSFTGGAGELF
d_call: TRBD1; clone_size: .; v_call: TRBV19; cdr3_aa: ASSITGVSYEQY
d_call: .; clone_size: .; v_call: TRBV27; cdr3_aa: ASSPNSDTQY
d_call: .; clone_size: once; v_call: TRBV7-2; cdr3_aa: ASSLVRVRGNTEAF
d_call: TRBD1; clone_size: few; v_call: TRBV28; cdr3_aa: ASSLDPGQGATEAF
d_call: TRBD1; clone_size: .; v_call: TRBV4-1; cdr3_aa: ASSPGQGLYGYT
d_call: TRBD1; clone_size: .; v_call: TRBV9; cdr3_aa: ASSVTGGFQETQY
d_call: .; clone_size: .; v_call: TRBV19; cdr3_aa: ASSMPHRGYDEQF
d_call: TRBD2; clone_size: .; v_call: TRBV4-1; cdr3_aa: ASSQAPGLSNTGELF
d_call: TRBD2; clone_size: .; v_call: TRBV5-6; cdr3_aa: ASSRGGVSYEQY
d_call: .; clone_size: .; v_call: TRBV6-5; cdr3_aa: ASSYSIDGDNGYT
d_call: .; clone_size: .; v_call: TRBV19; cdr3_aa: ASTPTGANVLT
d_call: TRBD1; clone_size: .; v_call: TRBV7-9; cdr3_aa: ASSLGPGGFSYEQY